Listed below are T cell receptor beta chains from one sample, sequenced in a study of blood T cells in healthy people across ages. TCRdb analysed the 5' RACE reads with MiXCR anew, one entry per CDR3 protein. The sample has under 1,000,000 distinct CDR3 sequences; 35% to 40% are singletons. What was sequenced was blood. The receptors originated from a young man in good health. Each CDR3 is given with its conserved first and last residue. Fields, in order: J gene, CDR3 length, clone size, V gene, D gene, CDR3 DNA, CDR3 protein. D genes are given only for firm matches. Clone size, where shown, is once, few, many, or a class for clones that have expanded.

j_gene: TRBJ2-7; len: 14; abundance: NA; v_gene: TRBV7-2; d_gene: NA; CDR3nt: TGTGCCAGCAGCTTAGGCAGGGTTGACTACGAGCAGTACTTC; CDR3aa: CASSLGRVDYEQYF
j_gene: TRBJ1-2; len: 16; abundance: many; v_gene: TRBV4-2; d_gene: NA; CDR3nt: TGTGCCAGCAGCCAAGATTGGGACCCAGAAGTCTATGGCTACACCTTC; CDR3aa: CASSQDWDPEVYGYTF
j_gene: TRBJ2-5; len: 13; abundance: NA; v_gene: TRBV12-3/TRBV12-4; d_gene: TRBD1; CDR3nt: TGTGCCATATTGACAGGGCTTCCCTACGAGGAGTACTTC; CDR3aa: CAILTGLPYEEYF
j_gene: TRBJ2-3; len: 11; abundance: few; v_gene: TRBV10-3; d_gene: NA; CDR3nt: TGTGCCACGGGCTACACAGATACGCAGTATTTT; CDR3aa: CATGYTDTQYF
j_gene: TRBJ1-1; len: 13; abundance: NA; v_gene: TRBV4-3; d_gene: NA; CDR3nt: TGCACCAGCAGCCCACTAGGGAACACTGAAGCTTTCTTT; CDR3aa: CTSSPLGNTEAFF
j_gene: TRBJ2-1; len: 15; abundance: NA; v_gene: TRBV14; d_gene: TRBD1; CDR3nt: TGTGCCAGCAGCCAGGATGACGGACAGGGACATGAGCAGTTCTTC; CDR3aa: CASSQDDGQGHEQFF
j_gene: TRBJ2-3; len: 16; abundance: NA; v_gene: TRBV3-1; d_gene: TRBD2; CDR3nt: TGTGCCAGCAGCTCGCCGACTAGCGGGGTTGGAGATACGCAGTATTTT; CDR3aa: CASSSPTSGVGDTQYF
j_gene: TRBJ2-5; len: 16; abundance: few; v_gene: TRBV12-3/TRBV12-4; d_gene: TRBD2; CDR3nt: TGTGCCAGCAGTTTCGCCAGCGGGGGGGGAAGAGAGACCCAGTACTTC; CDR3aa: CASSFASGGGRETQYF
j_gene: TRBJ2-2; len: 15; abundance: NA; v_gene: TRBV12-3/TRBV12-4; d_gene: NA; CDR3nt: TGTGCCAGCAGTTTGTCGGGGGCCCCAGTTGGGGAGCTGTTTTTT; CDR3aa: CASSLSGAPVGELFF
j_gene: TRBJ2-1; len: 15; abundance: NA; v_gene: TRBV14; d_gene: TRBD1; CDR3nt: TGTGCCAGCAGCCCTAGTCGACAGGGGTTGGATGAGCAGTTCTTC; CDR3aa: CASSPSRQGLDEQFF
j_gene: TRBJ2-5; len: 13; abundance: NA; v_gene: TRBV12-3/TRBV12-4; d_gene: NA; CDR3nt: TGTGCCAGCAGTGATGGGACGATGGAGACCCAGTACTTC; CDR3aa: CASSDGTMETQYF
j_gene: TRBJ2-1; len: 18; abundance: NA; v_gene: TRBV20-1; d_gene: NA; CDR3nt: TGCAGTGTTAGAGATCCGAAGGTACAGGGAGCCTCTGTGGATGAGCAGTTCTTC; CDR3aa: CSVRDPKVQGASVDEQFF
j_gene: TRBJ2-1; len: 14; abundance: NA; v_gene: TRBV27; d_gene: TRBD2; CDR3nt: TGTGCCAGCAGGGGACTAGACCCTTACAATGAGCAGTTCTTC; CDR3aa: CASRGLDPYNEQFF
j_gene: TRBJ1-2; len: 13; abundance: few; v_gene: TRBV25-1; d_gene: NA; CDR3nt: TGTGCCAGCAGTGTAGACAGTGACTATGGCTACACCTTC; CDR3aa: CASSVDSDYGYTF
j_gene: TRBJ1-6; len: 16; abundance: few; v_gene: TRBV5-1; d_gene: TRBD1; CDR3nt: TGCGCCAGCAGCTCGTCCCCAGGGGGATCCAATTCACCCCTCCACTTT; CDR3aa: CASSSSPGGSNSPLHF
j_gene: TRBJ2-2; len: 15; abundance: few; v_gene: TRBV6-5; d_gene: NA; CDR3nt: TGTGCCAGCAGTCTCCGTGGCAGGGCCACCGGGGAGCTGTTTTTT; CDR3aa: CASSLRGRATGELFF
j_gene: TRBJ1-4; len: 14; abundance: few; v_gene: TRBV6-5; d_gene: TRBD1; CDR3nt: TGTGCCAGCAGCGATACAGGGGGCCGGGAAAAACTGTTTTTT; CDR3aa: CASSDTGGREKLFF
j_gene: TRBJ1-1; len: 14; abundance: NA; v_gene: TRBV6-6; d_gene: NA; CDR3nt: TGTGCCAGCAGTTACGCAGGGAGGAACACTGAAGCTTTCTTT; CDR3aa: CASSYAGRNTEAFF
j_gene: TRBJ1-4; len: 15; abundance: few; v_gene: TRBV27; d_gene: TRBD1; CDR3nt: TGTGCCAGCAGTGCGACGACAGGGAGGGGTGAAAAACTGTTTTTT; CDR3aa: CASSATTGRGEKLFF
j_gene: TRBJ1-1; len: 14; abundance: NA; v_gene: TRBV27; d_gene: NA; CDR3nt: TGTGCCAGCAGTTGGGCTAGGGCCGGAACTGAAGCTTTCTTT; CDR3aa: CASSWARAGTEAFF
j_gene: TRBJ1-2; len: 15; abundance: NA; v_gene: TRBV6-5; d_gene: NA; CDR3nt: TGTGCCAGCAGTTACTCGGGCCAGTCACCCTATGGCTACACCTTC; CDR3aa: CASSYSGQSPYGYTF
j_gene: TRBJ1-2; len: 14; abundance: many; v_gene: TRBV4-3; d_gene: NA; CDR3nt: TGCGCCAGCAGCCAAGATAGCAGGGGCAGTGGCTACACCTTC; CDR3aa: CASSQDSRGSGYTF
j_gene: TRBJ1-5; len: 14; abundance: NA; v_gene: TRBV7-2; d_gene: NA; CDR3nt: TGTGCCAGCAGCTTAGCGTGGGTCAATCGGCCCCAGCATTTT; CDR3aa: CASSLAWVNRPQHF
j_gene: TRBJ2-1; len: 15; abundance: few; v_gene: TRBV2; d_gene: NA; CDR3nt: TGTGCCAGCAGTGTTGAGGGCCTAAACTACAATGAGCAGTTCTTC; CDR3aa: CASSVEGLNYNEQFF
j_gene: TRBJ2-1; len: 15; abundance: NA; v_gene: TRBV7-9; d_gene: NA; CDR3nt: TGTGCCAGCAGCCCTGGGGGGAACAACTACAATGAGCAGTTCTTC; CDR3aa: CASSPGGNNYNEQFF
j_gene: TRBJ1-2; len: 16; abundance: few; v_gene: TRBV5-5; d_gene: NA; CDR3nt: TGTGCCAGCAGCTCTCCGACCGTTAAAGCTAACTATGGCTACACCTTC; CDR3aa: CASSSPTVKANYGYTF
j_gene: TRBJ2-5; len: 16; abundance: NA; v_gene: TRBV7-2; d_gene: NA; CDR3nt: TGTGCCAGCAGCTGCCGCCCTCGGTCGGTCCAAGAGACCCAGTACTTC; CDR3aa: CASSCRPRSVQETQYF
j_gene: TRBJ2-1; len: 14; abundance: NA; v_gene: TRBV5-6; d_gene: TRBD1; CDR3nt: TGTGCCAGCAGCTCACTGGACAGGGACGGTGAGCAGTTCTTC; CDR3aa: CASSSLDRDGEQFF
j_gene: TRBJ2-7; len: 14; abundance: NA; v_gene: TRBV14; d_gene: NA; CDR3nt: TGTGCCAGCAGCCAAGTCGGACCCTACAATGAGCAGTACTTC; CDR3aa: CASSQVGPYNEQYF
j_gene: TRBJ1-2; len: 15; abundance: few; v_gene: TRBV10-3; d_gene: NA; CDR3nt: TGTGCCATCAGTGAGGGCGGCCCTCCCAACTATGGCTACACCTTC; CDR3aa: CAISEGGPPNYGYTF
j_gene: TRBJ2-5; len: 16; abundance: NA; v_gene: TRBV20-1; d_gene: NA; CDR3nt: TGCAGTGCCGGACCCGTACGTGGGGGAAAACAAGAGACCCAGTACTTC; CDR3aa: CSAGPVRGGKQETQYF
j_gene: TRBJ2-5; len: 13; abundance: NA; v_gene: TRBV2; d_gene: NA; CDR3nt: TGTGCCAGCATCAGGGCGCCGGGAGAGACCCAGTACTTC; CDR3aa: CASIRAPGETQYF
j_gene: TRBJ1-6; len: 13; abundance: NA; v_gene: TRBV6-1; d_gene: TRBD1; CDR3nt: TGTGCCAGCACTAGACAGGGTTACTCACCCCCCCACTTT; CDR3aa: CASTRQGYSPPHF
j_gene: TRBJ2-3; len: 18; abundance: NA; v_gene: TRBV3-1; d_gene: NA; CDR3nt: TGTGCCAGCAGCCCCTTGATACTTGCAGCGGGCCACACAGATACGCAGTATTTT; CDR3aa: CASSPLILAAGHTDTQYF